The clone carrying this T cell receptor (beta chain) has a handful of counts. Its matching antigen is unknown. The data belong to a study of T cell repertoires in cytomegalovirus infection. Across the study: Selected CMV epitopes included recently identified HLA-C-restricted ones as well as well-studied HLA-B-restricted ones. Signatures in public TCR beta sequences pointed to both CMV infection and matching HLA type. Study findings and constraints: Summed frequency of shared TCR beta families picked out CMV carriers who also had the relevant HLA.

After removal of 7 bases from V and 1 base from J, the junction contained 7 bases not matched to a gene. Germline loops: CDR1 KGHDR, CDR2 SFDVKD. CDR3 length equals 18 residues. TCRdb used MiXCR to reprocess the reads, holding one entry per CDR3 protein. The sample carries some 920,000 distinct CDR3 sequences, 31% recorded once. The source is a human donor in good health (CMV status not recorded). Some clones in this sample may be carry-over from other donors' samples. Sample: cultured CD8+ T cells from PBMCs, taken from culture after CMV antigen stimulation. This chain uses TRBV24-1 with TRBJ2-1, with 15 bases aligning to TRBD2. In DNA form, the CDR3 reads TGTGCCACCAGCTCGGGACTAGCGGGGGGATGGTCCTACAATGAGCAGTTCTTC. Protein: CATSSGLAGGWSYNEQFF.